The text below deals with one T cell receptor (beta chain). As yet, its antigen is unknown. Findings and limits, study-wide: Tumor-infiltrating Treg TCR alpha and beta sequences overlapped most with tumor naive CD4+ T cells, then blood naive.

Naive CD4+ cells had CD25+ Tregs removed. Semi-nested PCR with Nested Universal Primer A followed constant-region reverse priming of full-length variable regions. MiXCR, run by TCRdb on the 5' RACE reads, gives a single entry per CDR3 protein. The sample consists of tens of thousands of distinct CDR3 sequences, around a quarter of them appearing once. From germline, CDR1 is SGHVS and CDR2 FQNEAQ. V lost 3 bases and J lost 9, with 18 bases in between. CDR3 length equals 16 residues. The sequence was obtained from a female donor with breast cancer. The sequenced sample was naive CD4+ T cells sorted from blood. Subset reported: naive CD4+ T cells, CD4+CD45RA+CD25-. V gene TRBV7-8 combines with J gene TRBJ1-6; weak D call: TRBD1 (5 bases). In nucleotides, the CDR3 is TGTGCCAGCAGCTTCTCTTCGGCAGGGCTGAGTTCACCCCTCCACTTT. Its translation: CASSFSSAGLSSPLHF. Supplemented by reference TRBV7-8 and TRBJ1-6, the full variable domain reads GAGVSQSPRYKVAKRGQDVALRCDPISGHVSLFWYQQALGQGPEFLTYFQNEAQLDKSGLPSDRFFAERPEGSVSTLKIQRTQQEDSAVYLCASSFSSAGLSSPLHFGNGTRLTVT.